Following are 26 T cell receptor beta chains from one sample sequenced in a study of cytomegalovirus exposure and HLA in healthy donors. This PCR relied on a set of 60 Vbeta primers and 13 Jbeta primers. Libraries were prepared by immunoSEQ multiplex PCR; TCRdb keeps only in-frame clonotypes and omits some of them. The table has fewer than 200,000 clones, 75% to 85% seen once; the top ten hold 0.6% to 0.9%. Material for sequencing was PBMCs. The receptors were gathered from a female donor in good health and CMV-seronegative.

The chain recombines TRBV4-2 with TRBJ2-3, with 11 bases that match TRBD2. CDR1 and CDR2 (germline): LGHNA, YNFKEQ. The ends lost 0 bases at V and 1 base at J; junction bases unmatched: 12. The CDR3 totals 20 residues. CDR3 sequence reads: CASSQDLTLRLAGRTDTQYF. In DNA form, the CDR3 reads TGTGCCAGCAGCCAAGACCTCACGCTTAGACTAGCGGGGCGCACAGATACGCAGTATTTT.

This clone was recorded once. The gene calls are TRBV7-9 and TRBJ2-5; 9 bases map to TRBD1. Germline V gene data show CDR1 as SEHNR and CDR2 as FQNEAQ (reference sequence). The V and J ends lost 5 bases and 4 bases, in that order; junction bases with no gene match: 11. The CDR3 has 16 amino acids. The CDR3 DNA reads TGTGCCAGCAGCCAAGACAGGGGGAGAGAGAGAGAGACCCAGTACTTC. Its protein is CASSQDRGRERETQYF.

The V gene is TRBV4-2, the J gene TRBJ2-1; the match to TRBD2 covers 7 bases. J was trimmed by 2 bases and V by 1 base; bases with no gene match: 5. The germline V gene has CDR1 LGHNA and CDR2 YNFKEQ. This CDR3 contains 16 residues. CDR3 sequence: CASSQGIGRAYNEQFF. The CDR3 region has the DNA TGTGCCAGCAGCCAAGGTATAGGGAGGGCCTACAATGAGCAGTTCTTC.

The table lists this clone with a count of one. Written as DNA, the CDR3 is TGTGCCAGCAGTTCCTCCGGGACAGGGGTCCAGTACTTC. It codes for CASSSSGTGVQYF. The gene calls are TRBV28 and TRBJ2-5; 10 positions agree with TRBD1. Per the germline V gene, CDR1 is MDHEN and CDR2 is SYDVKM. J lost 10 bases, V lost 4 bases, and 6 bases had no gene match. The CDR3 is made up of 13 amino acids. Based on the CDR3 plus reference TRBV28 and TRBJ2-5, the full variable domain is DVKVTQSSRYLVKRTGEKVFLECVQDMDHENMFWYRQDPGLGLRLIYFSYDVKMKEKGDIPEGYSVSREKKERFSLILESASTNQTSMYLCASSSSGTGVQYFGPGTRLLVL.

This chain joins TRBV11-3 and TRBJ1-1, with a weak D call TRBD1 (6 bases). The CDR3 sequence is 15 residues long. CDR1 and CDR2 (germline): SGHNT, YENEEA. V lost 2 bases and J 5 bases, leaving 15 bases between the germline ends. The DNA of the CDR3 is TGTGCCAGCAGCTTACAGGGACGGCAGGGGACTGAAGCTTTCTTT. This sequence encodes CASSLQGRQGTEAFF. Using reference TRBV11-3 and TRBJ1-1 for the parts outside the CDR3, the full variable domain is EAGVVQSPRYKIIEKKQPVAFWCNPISGHNTLYWYLQNLGQGPELLIRYENEEAVDDSQLPKDRFSAERLKGVDSTLKIQPAELGDSAVYLCASSLQGRQGTEAFFGQGTRLTVV.

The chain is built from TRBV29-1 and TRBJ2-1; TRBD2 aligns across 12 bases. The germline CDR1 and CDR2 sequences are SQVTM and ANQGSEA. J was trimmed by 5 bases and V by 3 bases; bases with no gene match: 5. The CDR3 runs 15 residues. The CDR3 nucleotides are TGCAGCGTTGAGCTAGCGGGGGGGCCCCACAATGAGCAGTTCTTC. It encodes CSVELAGGPHNEQFF.

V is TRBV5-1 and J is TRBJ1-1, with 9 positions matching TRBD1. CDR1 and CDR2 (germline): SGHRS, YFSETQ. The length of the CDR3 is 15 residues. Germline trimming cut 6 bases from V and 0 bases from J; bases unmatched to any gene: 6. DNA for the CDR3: TGCGCCAGCAACCTAAGACAGGGGGTGAACACTGAAGCTTTCTTT. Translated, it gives CASNLRQGVNTEAFF.

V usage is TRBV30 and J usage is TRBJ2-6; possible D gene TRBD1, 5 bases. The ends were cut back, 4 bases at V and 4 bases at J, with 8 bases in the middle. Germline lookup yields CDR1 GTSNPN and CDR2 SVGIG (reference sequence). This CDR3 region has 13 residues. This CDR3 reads CAWNRPGANVLTF. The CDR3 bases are TGTGCCTGGAACAGGCCCGGGGCCAACGTCCTGACTTTC. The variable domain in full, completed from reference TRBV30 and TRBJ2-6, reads SQTIHQWPATLVQPVGSPLSLECTVEGTSNPNLYWYRQAAGRGLQLLFYSVGIGQISSEVPQNLSASRPQDRQFILSSKKLLLSDSGFYLCAWNRPGANVLTFGAGSRLTVL.

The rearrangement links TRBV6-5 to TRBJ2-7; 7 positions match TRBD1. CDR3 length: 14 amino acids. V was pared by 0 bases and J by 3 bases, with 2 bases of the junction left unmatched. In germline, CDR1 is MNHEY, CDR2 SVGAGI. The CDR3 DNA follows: TGTGCCAGCAGTTACTCACAGGGGTACTACGAGCAGTACTTC. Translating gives CASSYSQGYYEQYF.

CDR3 sequence reads: CASSPGGGRLNEQFF. In DNA form, the CDR3 reads TGTGCCAGCAGCCCCGGGGGCGGGAGGCTGAATGAGCAGTTCTTC. V usage is TRBV7-2 and J usage is TRBJ2-1; 8 nucleotides match TRBD2. The CDR3 length is 15 residues. V shed 5 bases, J shed 7 bases, and the junction held 10 bases outside the gene matches. The germline V gene has CDR1 SGHTA and CDR2 FQGNSA.

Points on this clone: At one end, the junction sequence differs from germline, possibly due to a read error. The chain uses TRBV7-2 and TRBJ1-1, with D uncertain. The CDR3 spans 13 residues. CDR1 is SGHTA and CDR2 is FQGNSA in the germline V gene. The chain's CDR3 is CAGSLTVNTEAFF. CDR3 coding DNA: TGTGCCGGCAGCTTAACGGTGAACACTGAAGCTTTCTTT.

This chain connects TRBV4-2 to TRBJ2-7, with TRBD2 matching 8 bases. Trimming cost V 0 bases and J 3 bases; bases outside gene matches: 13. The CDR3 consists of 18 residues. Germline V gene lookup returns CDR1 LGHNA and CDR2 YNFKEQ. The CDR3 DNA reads TGTGCCAGCAGCCAAGATCTCGCGGGGGGTGGGCCTCACTACGAGCAGTACTTC. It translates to CASSQDLAGGGPHYEQYF.

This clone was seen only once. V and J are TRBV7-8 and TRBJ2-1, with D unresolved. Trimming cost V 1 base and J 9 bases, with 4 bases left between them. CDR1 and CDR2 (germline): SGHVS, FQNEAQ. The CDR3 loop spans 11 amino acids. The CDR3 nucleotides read TGTGCCAGCAGCTTAGTTAGTGAGCAGTTCTTC. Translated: CASSLVSEQFF. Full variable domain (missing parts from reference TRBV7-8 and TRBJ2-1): GAGVSQSPRYKVAKRGQDVALRCDPISGHVSLFWYQQALGQGPEFLTYFQNEAQLDKSGLPSDRFFAERPEGSVSTLKIQRTQQEDSAVYLCASSLVSEQFFGPGTRLTVL.

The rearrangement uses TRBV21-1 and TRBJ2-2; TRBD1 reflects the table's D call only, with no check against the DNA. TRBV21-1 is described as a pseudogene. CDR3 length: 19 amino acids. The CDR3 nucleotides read TGTGCCAGCAGCAAAAGTAACTCGGGACACGATGTTTTCACCGGGGAGCTGTTTTTT. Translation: CASSKSNSGHDVFTGELFF.

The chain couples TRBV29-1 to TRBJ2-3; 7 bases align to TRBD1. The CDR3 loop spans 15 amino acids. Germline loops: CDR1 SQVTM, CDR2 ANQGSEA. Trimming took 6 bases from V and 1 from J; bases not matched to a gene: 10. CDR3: CSVLFRDSRTDTQYF. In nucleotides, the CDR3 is TGCAGCGTCCTATTTAGGGACAGTCGCACAGATACGCAGTATTTT.

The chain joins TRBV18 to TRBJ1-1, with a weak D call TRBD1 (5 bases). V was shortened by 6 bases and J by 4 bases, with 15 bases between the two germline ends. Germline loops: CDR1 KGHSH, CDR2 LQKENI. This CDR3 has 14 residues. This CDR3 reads CASSPEGRGTEAFF. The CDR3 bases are TGTGCCAGCTCCCCGGAAGGGAGGGGCACTGAAGCTTTCTTT.

CDR3 loop: CASSQGGGDGYTF. The CDR3 DNA is TGTGCCAGCAGCCAAGGAGGCGGAGATGGCTACACCTTC. The chain links TRBV14 to TRBJ1-2; D uncertain. CDR3 length: 13 amino acids. Germline CDR1 SGHDN, CDR2 FVKESK. The V gene lost 1 base and the J gene lost 6 bases, with 9 bases spanning the gap.

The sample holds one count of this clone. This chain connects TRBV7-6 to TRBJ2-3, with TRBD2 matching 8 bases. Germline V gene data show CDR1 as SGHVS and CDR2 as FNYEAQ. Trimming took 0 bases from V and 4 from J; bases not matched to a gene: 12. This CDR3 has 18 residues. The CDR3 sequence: CASSLAVDGRASSDTQYF. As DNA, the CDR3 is TGTGCCAGCAGCTTAGCGGTCGACGGGAGGGCCTCATCAGATACGCAGTATTTT.

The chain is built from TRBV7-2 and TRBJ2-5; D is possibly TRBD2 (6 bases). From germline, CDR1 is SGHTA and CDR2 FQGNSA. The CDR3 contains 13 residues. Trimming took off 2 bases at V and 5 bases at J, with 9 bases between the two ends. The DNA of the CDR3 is TGTGCCAGCAGCTTAATGCGGGGTGAGACCCAGTACTTC. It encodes CASSLMRGETQYF.

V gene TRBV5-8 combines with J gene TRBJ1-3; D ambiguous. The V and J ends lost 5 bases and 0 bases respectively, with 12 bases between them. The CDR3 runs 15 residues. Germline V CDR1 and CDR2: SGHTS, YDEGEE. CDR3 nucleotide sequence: TGTGCCAGCAGTCGAGGTCTGAGCTCTGGAAACACCATATATTTT. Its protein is CASSRGLSSGNTIYF.

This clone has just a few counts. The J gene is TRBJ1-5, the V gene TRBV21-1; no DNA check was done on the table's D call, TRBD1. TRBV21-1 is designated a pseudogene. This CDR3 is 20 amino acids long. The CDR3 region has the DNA TGTGCCAGCAGCAAAGAAACTCACAGGGGGCGAGTGTCTGAGGTAGGGGCCCAGCATTTT. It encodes CASSKETHRGRVSEVGAQHF.

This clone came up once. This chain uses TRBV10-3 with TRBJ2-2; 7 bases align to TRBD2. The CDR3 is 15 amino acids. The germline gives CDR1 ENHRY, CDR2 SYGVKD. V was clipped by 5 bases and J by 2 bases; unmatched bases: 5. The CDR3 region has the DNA TGTGCCATCAGTTCCGGGACTATTAACACCGGGGAGCTGTTTTTT. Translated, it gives CAISSGTINTGELFF.

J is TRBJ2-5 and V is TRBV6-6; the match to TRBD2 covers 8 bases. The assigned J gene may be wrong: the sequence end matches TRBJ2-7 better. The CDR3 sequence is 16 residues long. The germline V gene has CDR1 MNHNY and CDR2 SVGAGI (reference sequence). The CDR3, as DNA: TGTGCCAGCAGTTACTCGGCGGGACTAGGTTCCTACGAGCAGTACTTC. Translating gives CASSYSAGLGSYEQYF.

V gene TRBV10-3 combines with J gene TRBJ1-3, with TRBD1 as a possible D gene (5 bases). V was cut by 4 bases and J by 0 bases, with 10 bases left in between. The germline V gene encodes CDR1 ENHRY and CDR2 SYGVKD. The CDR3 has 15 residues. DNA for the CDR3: TGTGCCATCAGTGGGGACTTAGGCTCTGGAAACACCATATATTTT. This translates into CAISGDLGSGNTIYF.

The CDR3 protein is CASSLDLWSSYEQYF. The CDR3 nucleotides are TGTGCCAGCAGCTTAGATCTTTGGAGCTCCTACGAGCAGTACTTC. V gene TRBV11-2 combines with J gene TRBJ2-7; unclear D gene. Germline V gene data show CDR1 as SGHAT and CDR2 as FQNNGV. This CDR3 region has 15 residues. Deletions cut 0 bases from V and 0 bases from J, with 9 bases between.

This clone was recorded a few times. CDR3 sequence reads: CASSVQRWAGEANYGYTF. CDR3 DNA sequence: TGTGCCAGCAGCGTTCAAAGGTGGGCAGGCGAAGCTAACTATGGCTACACCTTC. The gene calls are TRBV7-8 and TRBJ1-2; D gene uncertain. V gave up 5 bases and J gave up 0 bases, with 22 bases separating them. Germline CDR1 SGHVS, CDR2 FQNEAQ. There are 18 residues in the CDR3. The full variable domain, its missing parts supplied by reference TRBV7-8 and TRBJ1-2, is GAGVSQSPRYKVAKRGQDVALRCDPISGHVSLFWYQQALGQGPEFLTYFQNEAQLDKSGLPSDRFFAERPEGSVSTLKIQRTQQEDSAVYLCASSVQRWAGEANYGYTFGSGTRLTVV.